The sequence of this T cell receptor beta chain was determined in a study of T cells in Graves' hyperthyroidism and ophthalmopathy (dated by TCRdb to the late 2010s). At the level of the whole study: Peripheral blood samples were taken at the time of initial diagnosis, prior to any treatment. To identify distinguishing TCR V-J signatures, a discovery cohort of around 100 patients was used, comprising 43 with Graves' ophthalmopathy and around 57 with stable Graves' hyperthyroidism. The paper reports TCR Vbeta CDR3 sequencing of some 140 peripheral blood samples: over 40 ophthalmopathy, fewer than 80 hyperthyroidism and 17 progressor patients. Whether ophthalmopathy could be predicted prospectively was tested in an independent validation cohort made up of roughly 19 hyperthyroidism patients plus 17 patients who later progressed to ophthalmopathy. The roughly 90 discovery patients were divided at random into training and test sets in a 7:3 ratio. Once sampling was done, hyperthyroidism patients were given methimazole at a starting dose of 30 mg daily, whereas ophthalmopathy patients were given high-dose intravenous methylprednisolone. The study also compared thyroid tissue and blood T-cell repertoires from roughly six Graves' hyperthyroidism patients. What the study reported, not specific to this receptor: In cross-validation, a model built on a 13 V-J signature told ophthalmopathy apart from stable hyperthyroidism with less than 90% sensitivity and approximately 84% specificity, and in testing the same model reached 80%/75%. During validation, the model predicted progression to ophthalmopathy a median of around six months ahead of onset, with more than 60% sensitivity and 72% to 80% specificity. Blood samples also contained most of the expanded thyroid clonotypes (frequency above 0.001), which suggests that blood repertoires may reflect thyroid immune responses. Sample size was not statistically predetermined, and blinding of investigators to group allocation was not performed.

The TCR beta CDR3 regions were amplified from RNA transcripts. For the first round of RT-PCR on the TCR CDR3, the HTBI primer set was used together with the Qiagen OneStep RT-PCR kit. The libraries were constructed in a second round of multiplex PCR and then size-selected and purified. Libraries were sequenced paired-end with 100 bp reads on an Illumina HiSeq2000. The authors' pipeline ran thus. SOAPnuke was used to process the raw data, removing reads that contained adapters or uncalled bases, had a mean Phred below 15, or lacked an exact match to the constant primer or identifier. COPE v1.2.5 was used to merge high-quality paired reads, and clonotypes were defined as unique nucleotide sequences. MiTCR v1.1 was used to align the clonotypes against IMGT TRBV, TRBD and TRBJ reference segments. The analysis included only V-J combinations with a frequency above 0.0001, which together covered 99% to 99.2% of the repertoires. A TCS score was defined as the ratio between F50 (clonal expansion) and ExV (chaos), using BLOSUM62-based TCRdist between CDR3 peptides within each V-J. Welch's t-statistics and random forest reduced 500 to 650 V-J features to 13, which were used in a naive Bayes classifier (R e1071). TCRdb passed the public sequencing reads through fastp at Q25 and MiXCR, retaining productive beta sequences. CDR3 protein duplicates are merged, each entry listing the most common genes and DNA. The V and J calls here are based on TCRdb, not the publication. In all, the sample holds under 350,000 distinct CDR3 sequences, and about 21% of those were seen once. The top ten clones comprise 50% to 65% of the sample.

This clonotype has a count of ten or more. Its antigen has not been determined. No base qualities exist here, and no much larger clone lies one base off it. Stable Graves' hyperthyroidism was defined as no progression to ophthalmopathy during 18 months of follow-up. The hyperthyroidism patients were between 18 and 65 years old and newly diagnosed, with a disease duration of less than 2 months. Patients with uncontrolled infections, other autoimmune diseases, pregnancy or lactation were excluded. Diagnoses were established on the basis of clinical symptoms, serum thyroxine and TRAb, thyroid ultrasound, and orbital computed tomography. PBMCs were separated from under 12 ml of fresh peripheral blood using Ficoll-Paque density gradient centrifugation. Trizol reagent was used to extract total RNA, and RNA quality was then checked on an Agilent 2100 Bioanalyzer. The CDR3 measures 18 amino acids from cysteine to phenylalanine. Only the CDR3 DNA is retained, 54 bases long and in frame from the first base. V is cut back by 2 bases and J by 8 bases, with 14 bases in the junction unmatched. From a lookup of the germline V gene, CDR1 and CDR2 are MDHEN and SYDVKM.

This TCR was sampled from a woman between 45 and 65 years old with Graves' hyperthyroidism. The rearranged segments are TRBV28 and TRBJ1-6, and 8 bases in between align with TRBD1. Sequenced sample: blood. The CDR3 here reads CASSLRGRAGDRYSPLHF. The nucleotide sequence is given as TGTGCCAGCAGTTTAAGGGGGCGCGCCGGGGACAGGTATTCACCCCTCCACTTT.